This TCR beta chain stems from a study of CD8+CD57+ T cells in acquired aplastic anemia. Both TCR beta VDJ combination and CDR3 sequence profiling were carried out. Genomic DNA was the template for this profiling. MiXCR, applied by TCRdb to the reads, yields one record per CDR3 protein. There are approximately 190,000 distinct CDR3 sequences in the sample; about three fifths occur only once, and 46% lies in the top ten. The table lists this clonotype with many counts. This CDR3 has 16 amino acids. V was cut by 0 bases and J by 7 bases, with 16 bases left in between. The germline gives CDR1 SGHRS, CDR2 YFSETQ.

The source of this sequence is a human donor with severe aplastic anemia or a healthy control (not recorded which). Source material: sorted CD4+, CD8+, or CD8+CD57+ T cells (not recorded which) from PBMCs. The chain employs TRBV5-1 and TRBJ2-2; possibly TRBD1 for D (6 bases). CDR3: CASSLETGLYHGELFF. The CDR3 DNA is TGCGCCAGCAGCTTGGAAACAGGGCTTTATCACGGGGAGCTGTTTTTT. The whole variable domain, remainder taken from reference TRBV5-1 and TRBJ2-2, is KAGVTQTPRYLIKTRGQQVTLSCSPISGHRSVSWYQQTPGQGLQFLFEYFSETQRNKGNFPGRFSGRQFSNSRSEMNVSTLELGDSALYLCASSLETGLYHGELFFGEGSRLTVL.